This is a list of T cell receptor beta chains from one sample in a study of T cell repertoires in cytomegalovirus infection. TCRdb recomputed calls from the reads with MiXCR, one row per CDR3 protein. The profile shows about 52,000 distinct CDR3 sequences, 15% to 20% of them singletons. Their target antigens are unknown. This specimen consisted of CD8+ T cells from cultured PBMCs, obtained from culture after CMV antigen stimulation. These receptors were collected from a human donor in good health (CMV status not recorded). Some clones in this sample may be carry-over from other donors' samples. Each CDR3 is given with its conserved first and last residue. Each record gives: clone size, D gene, J gene, CDR3 length, V gene, CDR3 DNA, CDR3 protein. A D gene is named only where the DNA matches it firmly. The size entry is marked missing in some rows and otherwise reads once, few, many or a size class.

size: few; D: TRBD1; J: TRBJ2-7; length: 14; V: TRBV27; DNA: TGTGCCAGCAGTCCCTCGGGACAGGGGTACGAGCAGTACTTC; CDR3: CASSPSGQGYEQYF
size: .; D: TRBD1; J: TRBJ2-7; length: 16; V: TRBV6-1; DNA: TGTGCCAGCAGCGATACAGGGGGTCGATTCTCCTACGAGCAGTACTTC; CDR3: CASSDTGGRFSYEQYF
size: .; D: .; J: TRBJ2-1; length: 16; V: TRBV4-2; DNA: TGTGCCAGCAGCCAAGATGCCGGGACGGTCTACAATGAGCAGTTCTTC; CDR3: CASSQDAGTVYNEQFF
size: .; D: TRBD1; J: TRBJ2-1; length: 14; V: TRBV4-3; DNA: TGCGCCAGCAGCCAAGAACACAGGGGCTATGAGCAGTTCTTC; CDR3: CASSQEHRGYEQFF
size: few; D: TRBD1; J: TRBJ1-2; length: 13; V: TRBV7-2; DNA: TGTGCCAGCAGCTCACAGGGGAACTATGGCTACACCTTC; CDR3: CASSSQGNYGYTF
size: once; D: TRBD1; J: TRBJ1-1; length: 13; V: TRBV9; DNA: TGTGCCAGCAGCGGCGGGACAGACCCTGAAGCTTTCTTT; CDR3: CASSGGTDPEAFF
size: .; D: .; J: TRBJ2-1; length: 17; V: TRBV24-1; DNA: TGTGCCACCAGTGATTCGTACAGGGTTGGACAGTCGAATGAGCAGTTCTTC; CDR3: CATSDSYRVGQSNEQFF
size: .; D: .; J: TRBJ2-1; length: 12; V: TRBV6-2/TRBV6-3; DNA: TGTGCCAGCATCGCAAAGGGTAGTGAGCAGTTCTTC; CDR3: CASIAKGSEQFF
size: .; D: TRBD1; J: TRBJ1-4; length: 15; V: TRBV9; DNA: TGTGCCAGCAGCGTGACAGGGTACCTCAATGAAAAACTGTTTTTT; CDR3: CASSVTGYLNEKLFF
size: .; D: .; J: TRBJ2-7; length: 14; V: TRBV5-8; DNA: TGTGCCAGCAGCTCACCGGGTCCCACCTACGAGCAGTACTTC; CDR3: CASSSPGPTYEQYF
size: .; D: TRBD1; J: TRBJ2-1; length: 14; V: TRBV5-1; DNA: TGCGCCAGCAGCCTTACCACAGGGGGCAATGAGCAGTTCTTC; CDR3: CASSLTTGGNEQFF
size: few; D: TRBD1; J: TRBJ1-1; length: 18; V: TRBV7-8; DNA: TGTGCCAGCAGCTTAGGAGGGAGGGGGCGAGGGATGAACACTGAAGCTTTCTTT; CDR3: CASSLGGRGRGMNTEAFF
size: .; D: .; J: TRBJ2-3; length: 12; V: TRBV12-3/TRBV12-4; DNA: TGTGCCAGCAGTTTCGGTGGGGATACGCAGTATTTT; CDR3: CASSFGGDTQYF
size: many; D: .; J: TRBJ2-7; length: 14; V: TRBV7-2; DNA: TGTGCCAGCAGCTTAGATGGGACACTAGACGAGCAGTACTTC; CDR3: CASSLDGTLDEQYF
size: .; D: .; J: TRBJ2-3; length: 14; V: TRBV7-2; DNA: TGTGCCAGCAGCTTCCGCCCTCCTGTAGATACGCAGTATTTT; CDR3: CASSFRPPVDTQYF